Described below is a single TCR beta chain sequence and its context. Its cognate antigen has yet to be identified. Qualities for individual bases were not recorded, and no much larger clone is one base off. The germline V gene sets CDR1 to SGHTA and CDR2 to FQGNSA. The CDR3, from cysteine to phenylalanine, totals 17 residues. This entry keeps only the CDR3 DNA: 51 bases, framed from base 1. V and J are trimmed by 2 bases and 7 bases, and the gene matches miss 13 bases of the junction. The sample comes from a study of cytomegalovirus exposure and HLA in healthy donors (dated by TCRdb to 2016 to 2017). For the study in its entirety: In an earlier analysis of roughly 590 of the donors, 276 Gb of sequence data and approximately 120 million unique TCR beta sequences from about 179 million T cells were reported. An early release that covered around 590 HLA-typed donors contained about 290 gigabases of sequencing data and 70 million to 100 million unique TCR sequences. Of the roughly 390 genotyped donors, approximately 83% fell in the genetic ancestry cluster associated with self-reported Caucasian donors. The study aimed to test whether signatures of past pathogen exposure could be identified by cataloging public T cell receptors. The T cell repertoires of some 670 subjects were profiled by immunosequencing and related to cytomegalovirus serostatus. A separate validation cohort of roughly 110 different subjects was used in addition to the approximately 610-subject first cohort. To predict cytomegalovirus infection status, the study brought together high-throughput TCR immunosequencing, statistical association of individual TCRs with disease status, and machine learning. To study patterns of TCR occurrence, a later analysis re-analyzed previously published TCR beta repertoires from just over 650 donors and added high-resolution HLA genotyping. Rather than drawing on any new phenotypic data, the later analysis identified candidate immune exposures from TCR beta sequences and the way those sequences occurred across donors. To decide whether each TCR beta V gene segment behaved as functional or pseudogenic, an earlier analysis of approximately 590 of the donors relied on high-throughput TCR beta sequencing. Donor age, sex, ethnicity and CMV serostatus were compiled together with the repertoire data. A later genetic analysis took genome-wide SNP genotypes for about 65% of the 666 donors and used that subset as a discovery cohort. Every repertoire in the discovery cohort had been generated on one and the same sequencing platform. Class I and class II HLA loci were covered by the typing at four-digit resolution. Typing coverage varied by locus: roughly 620-630 donors for A, B, C, DRB1 and DQB1; about 520 for DQA1; nearly 610 for DPA1; some 470 for DPB1. Five DR-DQ haplotypes were handled as single units for association and clustering because linkage in the cohort was strong. Among roughly 400 genotyped donors of the cohort, an average of roughly 230,000 unique TCR beta nucleotide sequences was sequenced per donor, of which about 18% were non-productive.

Study-wide conclusions, independent of this receptor: A group of highly shared sequence variants was considered likely to be a technical artifact of the sequencing pipeline. Because HLA typing was unavailable for some donors at each locus, only the typed subset was used in association tests. According to a later analysis, TCR association rates differed among HLA loci, with DRB1 alleles showing the most associated TCRs and HLA-C alleles showing the fewest. For the cohort, immune exposure information was limited to CMV serostatus. Roughly uniform sequencing depth across donors was assumed in presence/absence analyses, although this assumption may not hold. Assigning TCR associations to individual alleles was difficult when HLA alleles, especially DR and DQ, strongly co-occurred. The classifier was reported to diagnose cytomegalovirus status with high specificity and sensitivity in both the original cohort and the validation cohort. A later genetic analysis reported fewer N-insertions in productive TCRs among donors in an Asian-associated ancestry cluster than the roughly 620-donor mean. A few of the identified cytomegalovirus-associated TCR beta chains were confirmed in vitro to be specific for cytomegalovirus antigens. The earlier analysis of 587 of the donors excluded approximately 17 rarely observed V segments, including chromosome 9 orphons, because counts were too low. A further reported finding was that TCR beta sequences accurately predicted the HLA-A and HLA-B alleles for most subjects in the first cohort. Correlated functional status among segregating V segments might be attributable to linkage disequilibrium, but an unknown experimental factor could not be ruled out. Most TCR sequences were seen in very few donors, while some public TCRs were found in many individuals. A later analysis associated 15,000 to 20,000 TCR beta sequences with specific HLA alleles at a false discovery rate of 0.05. This cohort had only TCR beta chains sequenced, and the lack of alpha or paired-chain data limited which features could be detected. According to a later analysis, most CMV-associated TCR beta chains appeared to be HLA-restricted, and the HLA associations seemed to be driven largely by CMV exposure. A later genetic analysis associated a missense DCLRE1C variant with V-gene and J-gene trimming of TCR beta chains, and an independent cohort replicated the association. The study listed 150 to 200 TCR beta chains as associated with cytomegalovirus. Because the 87-base-pair reads could not distinguish some IMGT-functional V segments, including TRBV6-2 and TRBV6-3, those segments were excluded. In a later analysis, HLA-associated TCR beta chains were found to be more clonally expanded and to have lower generation probabilities than equally common non-associated chains. The authors suggested that the approach could potentially be generalized to other disease states and immunological phenotypes. Several of the top co-occurrence clusters appeared to be linked to parvovirus B19, influenza, CMV and Epstein-Barr virus, according to a later analysis. Broadly in line with IMGT annotations, most TCR beta V segments showed up in productive rearrangements about 90% or about 30% of the time in an earlier analysis of roughly 590 of the donors.

The cohort consisted of 650 to 850 healthy bone marrow donors. At the time of sampling, all cohort members were nominally healthy, though unrecorded immune exposures were likely present. The donor was CMV seronegative and belonged to the group of under 400 seronegative cohort members. A peripheral blood sample was collected from each donor, and TCR beta sequencing was performed on peripheral blood mononuclear cells. Genomic DNA extraction from the blood cell samples was performed with the Qiagen DNeasy Blood Extraction Kit. Preparation of the library involved the immunoSEQ multiplex PCR assay. A mixture of 60 forward primers for TCR Vbeta segments and 13 reverse primers for TCR Jbeta segments was used in the multiplex PCR. Amplification of the CDR3 region of rearranged TCR beta genes was performed with a multiplex PCR assay on genomic DNA. On the Illumina HiSeq System, the amplified TCR beta libraries were sequenced as 87-base-pair reads. As for the original processing: A later analysis tallied some 79 million unique TCR beta chains across the 666 repertoires, and approximately 12 million of those chains were shared by two or more donors. Raw reads were error-corrected and collapsed into unique sequences with a nearest-neighbor algorithm that merged closely related sequences to remove PCR and sequencing errors. CDR3 sequences were aligned to IMGT reference sequences to assign V, D and J gene segments. For a sequence to be retained, a match of at least six nucleotides was required to both a V gene segment and a J gene segment. Rearrangements were classified as productive when the CDR3 lacked stop codons and remained in frame with V and J, and all other rearrangements were classified as non-productive. Following IMGT convention, CDR3 was defined as the stretch from the second conserved V-encoded cysteine to the conserved J-encoded phenylalanine. The earlier analysis of 500 to 600 of the donors excluded sequences that lacked an unambiguous match to a single V gene segment. An earlier analysis of several hundred of the donors called V segments functional above 56.7% productive rearrangements and segregating when the between-donor standard deviation exceeded 5%. A statistical classification framework was built to diagnose cytomegalovirus status from the catalog of TCR beta chain sequences. V and J gene assignment, in a later analysis, came from comparing TCR nucleotide sequences with IMGT/GENE-DB human TR gene sequences. A later analysis assigned CDR3 sequences and most-parsimonious VDJ recombination scenarios with the TCRdist pipeline. In a later analysis, each TCR beta chain was defined by its CDR3 amino acid sequence together with its V-gene family, and reads lacking a unique V-gene family were excluded. As a way to deal with suspected cross-contamination and a sequencing artifact, a later analysis dropped approximately 590 nucleotide sequences that were highly shared and had low generation probability. A later analysis calculated a clonal expansion index for each public chain from normalized within-repertoire ranks of inferred template counts. Generation probabilities in a later analysis came from a VDJ recombination model fitted to out-of-frame rearrangements, and those results were checked against IGoR. In a later analysis, hypergeometric tests were used to score TCR-TCR, TCR-HLA and TCR-CMV co-occurrence, with a repertoire-size bias correction applied to TCR pairs. In a later analysis, false discovery rates were estimated by permuting HLA or CMV assignments 20 times. A later analysis grouped co-occurring TCRs with DBSCAN, adding TCRdist sequence similarity when clustering within HLA-allele-positive subsets. Repertoires with fewer than 30,000 or more than 120,000 public chains were left out of co-occurrence clustering, as were four to six repertoires with anomalous nucleotide sharing. Here the immuneACCESS table is served through TCRdb, limited to in-frame sequences with V and J called. Missing clones are a known gap in these copies; in checked studies unresolved V genes cover under half, and the rest lacks a known reason. That table gives V, J and clone size, and the DNA gave D and trimming. The sample profile shows a few hundred thousand clones; over 60% of them were found once. Around 15% of the sample is held by the ten biggest clonotypes.

The sample taken for sequencing was PBMCs. This clonotype originated in a man aged 35-49 years in good health and CMV-seronegative. This receptor chain uses TRBV7-2 and TRBJ1-2; TRBD1 fits 10 bases in the junction. The CDR3 corresponds to CASSLRGSRDRGRGYTF. In nucleotide form, the sequence is TGTGCCAGCAGCTTAAGGGGGTCGCGGGACAGGGGCCGTGGCTACACCTTC.